Listed here are 8 T cell receptor beta chains from one sample, sequenced in a study of shared clonotypes between healthy human individuals (dated by TCRdb to the early 2020s). Receptors were amplified or captured by the immunoSEQ multiplex PCR assay. Imported from immuneACCESS, the table was reduced by TCRdb to in-frame sequences with V and J called. These copies leave out some clones; in studies compared against another copy, an unresolved V gene accounts for under half, and the cause of the remainder is not known. In this sample the table shows over a million clones, approximately 80% of which occur a single time. The ten largest clones capture under 0.65% of the sample. Sequencing was carried out using memory CD4+ T cells from PBMCs. Explained via the paper, the cell subset or site label denotes: CD45RA-negative fraction. Receptors were obtained from a man aged 18-30 years in good health. Some clones in this sample may be carry-over from other donors' samples.

V is TRBV28 and J is TRBJ2-5, with TRBD2 matching over 7 bases. V was pared by 3 bases and J by 7 bases, with 2 bases of the junction left unmatched. Germline loops: CDR1 MDHEN, CDR2 SYDVKM. The CDR3 length is 12 residues. DNA of the CDR3: TGTGCCAGCAGTTTCTGGGAGGGGACCCAGTACTTC. Encoded protein: CASSFWEGTQYF. Based on the CDR3 plus reference TRBV28 and TRBJ2-5, the full variable domain is DVKVTQSSRYLVKRTGEKVFLECVQDMDHENMFWYRQDPGLGLRLIYFSYDVKMKEKGDIPEGYSVSREKKERFSLILESASTNQTSMYLCASSFWEGTQYFGPGTRLLVL.

This chain connects TRBV27 to TRBJ1-2; 8 bases line up with TRBD1. After removal of 2 bases from V and 2 bases from J, the junction contained 1 base not matched to a gene. The germline V gene has CDR1 MNHEY and CDR2 SMNVEV (reference sequence). This CDR3 region has 14 residues. The CDR3 protein is CASSLQGANYGYTF. DNA for the CDR3: TGTGCCAGCAGTTTACAGGGGGCGAACTATGGCTACACCTTC.

This chain connects TRBV5-1 to TRBJ2-1, with no clear D. Germline V gene lookup returns CDR1 SGHRS and CDR2 YFSETQ. The V gene lost 6 bases and the J gene lost 2 bases, with 12 bases spanning the gap. The CDR3 sequence is 14 residues long. The chain's CDR3 is CASKINEPYNEQFF. CDR3 sequence (DNA): TGCGCCAGCAAAATAAATGAGCCCTACAATGAGCAGTTCTTC. Combining the CDR3 with reference TRBV5-1 and TRBJ2-1 gives the whole variable domain KAGVTQTPRYLIKTRGQQVTLSCSPISGHRSVSWYQQTPGQGLQFLFEYFSETQRNKGNFPGRFSGRQFSNSRSEMNVSTLELGDSALYLCASKINEPYNEQFFGPGTRLTVL.

In the case of this clone: One base away lies a much larger clone, so this may be a sequencing read error. This sample also contains other DNA sequences that code for the same CDR3. The chain carries TRBV4-2 and TRBJ1-4, with D possibly matching TRBD1 (6 bases). Germline CDR1 LGHNA, CDR2 YNFKEQ. V was pared by 3 bases and J by 7 bases, with 18 bases between. The CDR3 length is 16 residues. The CDR3 DNA reads as TGTGCCAGCAGCCAGGATCGGAAGGGGGACGGTGAAAAACTGTTTTTT. Its translation is CASSQDRKGDGEKLFF.

The chain uses TRBV29-1 and TRBJ2-1; 10 bases are a match to TRBD2. The CDR3 has 14 amino acids. Germline V gives CDR1 SQVTM, CDR2 ANQGSEA. Unmatched junction bases numbered 8, after V lost 4 bases and J lost 8 bases. In nucleotides, the CDR3 is TGCAGCGTTGTGGGGCTAGCGGGAGTACATGAGCAGTTCTTC. Translated, it gives CSVVGLAGVHEQFF.

Worth noting for this clone: Distinct nucleotide sequences in the sample also encode this CDR3. This chain links TRBV4-1 with TRBJ2-7, with 9 bases that match TRBD1. The length of the CDR3 is 15 residues. Losses at the gene ends were 3 bases for V and 1 base for J; bases not matched to a gene: 4. CDR1 is MGHRA and CDR2 is YSYEKL in the germline V gene. The CDR3 DNA follows: TGCGCCAGCAGCCATCCCGGACAGGGGTCCTACGAGCAGTACTTC. The encoded protein is CASSHPGQGSYEQYF.

This clone was observed a single time. J is TRBJ2-3 and V is TRBV10-3; TRBD1 agrees at 11 bases. V trimming: 0 bases; J trimming: 4 bases; junction bases outside the gene matches: 3. The germline V gene has CDR1 ENHRY and CDR2 SYGVKD. CDR3 size: 16 residues. CDR3 amino acids: CAISESGTGGPDTQYF. The CDR3 DNA follows: TGTGCCATCAGTGAGTCGGGGACAGGGGGTCCAGATACGCAGTATTTT.

A note on this clone: The sample holds other DNA sequences that translate to the same CDR3. The chain joins TRBV30 to TRBJ1-5; D remains ambiguous. The germline V gene encodes CDR1 GTSNPN and CDR2 SVGIG (reference sequence). V lost 4 bases and J lost 1, with 8 bases in between. There are 13 residues in the CDR3. The CDR3 coding sequence is TGTGCCTGGAAAGGTGGGAGCAATCAGCCCCAGCATTTT. Encoded protein: CAWKGGSNQPQHF.